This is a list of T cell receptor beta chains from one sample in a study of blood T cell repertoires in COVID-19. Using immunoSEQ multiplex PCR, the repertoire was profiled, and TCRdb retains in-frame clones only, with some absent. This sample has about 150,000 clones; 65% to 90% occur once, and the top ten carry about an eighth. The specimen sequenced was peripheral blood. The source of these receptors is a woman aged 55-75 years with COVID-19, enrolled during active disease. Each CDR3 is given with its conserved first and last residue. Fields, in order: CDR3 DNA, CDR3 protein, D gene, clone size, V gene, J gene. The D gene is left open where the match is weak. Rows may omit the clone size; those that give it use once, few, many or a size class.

CDR3 DNA: TGTGCCATCAGTGTCCGGGCTCAGGGGATGAAAGGGGAGCAGTTCTTC
CDR3 protein: CAISVRAQGMKGEQFF
D gene: NA
clone size: NA
V gene: TRBV10-3
J gene: TRBJ2-1

CDR3 DNA: TGTGCCAGTACCCCGTTAAGCAGGGGCGATCAGCCCCAGCATTTT
CDR3 protein: CASTPLSRGDQPQHF
D gene: NA
clone size: NA
V gene: TRBV19
J gene: TRBJ1-5

CDR3 DNA: TGCGCCAGCAGCCCCCGGGGGGCAACTAATGAAAAACTGTTTTTT
CDR3 protein: CASSPRGATNEKLFF
D gene: NA
clone size: few
V gene: TRBV5-1
J gene: TRBJ1-4

CDR3 DNA: TGTGCCAGTATCTCCGCCGGACACCTGAACACTGAAGCTTTCTTT
CDR3 protein: CASISAGHLNTEAFF
D gene: NA
clone size: NA
V gene: TRBV19
J gene: TRBJ1-1

CDR3 DNA: TGCGCCAGCAGCCCCGGACAGGGGCGCAAAGAAAAACTGTTTTTT
CDR3 protein: CASSPGQGRKEKLFF
D gene: TRBD1
clone size: NA
V gene: TRBV5-1
J gene: TRBJ1-4

CDR3 DNA: TGTGCCACCAGTGAAGGACAGGGGATCTATCAGCCCCAGCATTTT
CDR3 protein: CATSEGQGIYQPQHF
D gene: TRBD1
clone size: NA
V gene: TRBV24-1
J gene: TRBJ1-5

CDR3 DNA: TGCGCCAGCAGTGTATCGTGGGAGGGATACAATGAGCAGTTCTTC
CDR3 protein: CASSVSWEGYNEQFF
D gene: TRBD2
clone size: once
V gene: TRBV10-1
J gene: TRBJ2-1

CDR3 DNA: TGCGCCAGCAGCCAAGCATCCGGGAACACTGAAGCTTTCTTT
CDR3 protein: CASSQASGNTEAFF
D gene: NA
clone size: NA
V gene: TRBV4-1
J gene: TRBJ1-1

CDR3 DNA: TGTGCCAGCAGCTTAAAGGGACAGGCGCCGAATGAAAAACTGTTTTTT
CDR3 protein: CASSLKGQAPNEKLFF
D gene: TRBD1
clone size: NA
V gene: TRBV5-6
J gene: TRBJ1-4

CDR3 DNA: TGCGCCAGCAGCTACGGGACAGGCGAAGCTTTCTTT
CDR3 protein: CASSYGTGEAFF
D gene: TRBD1
clone size: NA
V gene: TRBV5-1
J gene: TRBJ1-1

CDR3 DNA: TGTGCCAGTAGTTCACTCGGGACTAGCGGGCGGCTTTACAATGAGCAGTTCTTC
CDR3 protein: CASSSLGTSGRLYNEQFF
D gene: TRBD2
clone size: NA
V gene: TRBV19
J gene: TRBJ2-1

CDR3 DNA: TGTGCCAGCAGTTACACGGGGGGATTCATGAACACTGAAGCTTTCTTT
CDR3 protein: CASSYTGGFMNTEAFF
D gene: NA
clone size: NA
V gene: TRBV6-5
J gene: TRBJ1-1

CDR3 DNA: TGTGCCAGCAACCGGGGACAGGGGGTCTCTAACTATGGCTACACCTTC
CDR3 protein: CASNRGQGVSNYGYTF
D gene: TRBD1
clone size: NA
V gene: TRBV7-9
J gene: TRBJ1-2

CDR3 DNA: TGTGCCTGGAGTGAAAACAGGAATTCACCCCTCCACTTT
CDR3 protein: CAWSENRNSPLHF
D gene: NA
clone size: NA
V gene: TRBV30
J gene: TRBJ1-6

CDR3 DNA: TGTGCCAGCAGCTTAGGGAGGCAGGGGAGACGGGAGACCCAGTACTTC
CDR3 protein: CASSLGRQGRRETQYF
D gene: NA
clone size: NA
V gene: TRBV7-2
J gene: TRBJ2-5

CDR3 DNA: TGCGCCAGCAGCCGAAACAGGGGGATTGCAACTAATGAAAAACTGTTTTTT
CDR3 protein: CASSRNRGIATNEKLFF
D gene: TRBD1
clone size: NA
V gene: TRBV5-1
J gene: TRBJ1-4

CDR3 DNA: TGTGCCAGGAACCGGGGGAACACTGAAGCTTTCTTT
CDR3 protein: CARNRGNTEAFF
D gene: NA
clone size: once
V gene: TRBV21-1
J gene: TRBJ1-1

CDR3 DNA: TGCGCCAGCAACCCGGGGTCCGAGAACACTGAAGCTTTCTTT
CDR3 protein: CASNPGSENTEAFF
D gene: NA
clone size: NA
V gene: TRBV5-1
J gene: TRBJ1-1

CDR3 DNA: TGTGCCAGCAGCCAAGGTCCCGCAAGGGGTTCACCCCTCCACTTT
CDR3 protein: CASSQGPARGSPLHF
D gene: NA
clone size: NA
V gene: TRBV3-1/TRBV3-2
J gene: TRBJ1-6

CDR3 DNA: TGTGCCAGTAGTATATTCGGGGGAGAAGCTTTCTTT
CDR3 protein: CASSIFGGEAFF
D gene: NA
clone size: NA
V gene: TRBV19
J gene: TRBJ1-1

CDR3 DNA: TGCGCCAGCAGCCAAGATACGGGGGGCACAGTCACAGATACGCAGTATTTT
CDR3 protein: CASSQDTGGTVTDTQYF
D gene: NA
clone size: few
V gene: TRBV4-1
J gene: TRBJ2-3

CDR3 DNA: TGCGCCAGCAGCCCTAGGGGGAGGGCTGGGGCCAACGTCCTGACTTTC
CDR3 protein: CASSPRGRAGANVLTF
D gene: NA
clone size: NA
V gene: TRBV5-1
J gene: TRBJ2-6

CDR3 DNA: TGTGCCAGCAGTATACAGGGCAATTCACCCCTCCACTTT
CDR3 protein: CASSIQGNSPLHF
D gene: NA
clone size: NA
V gene: TRBV12-3/TRBV12-4
J gene: TRBJ1-6

CDR3 DNA: TGTGCCAGCAGCCTCTCTAGCGGGGTCTTCCAAGAGACCCAGTACTTC
CDR3 protein: CASSLSSGVFQETQYF
D gene: TRBD2
clone size: NA
V gene: TRBV4-2
J gene: TRBJ2-5

CDR3 DNA: TGCGCCAGCAGCTTGGCTGGAGGGTCTAACTATGGCTACACCTTC
CDR3 protein: CASSLAGGSNYGYTF
D gene: NA
clone size: NA
V gene: TRBV5-1
J gene: TRBJ1-2

CDR3 DNA: TGTGCCAGCTCCCCCTCAGGGACAGCTTCAAGGGATACGCAGTATTTT
CDR3 protein: CASSPSGTASRDTQYF
D gene: TRBD1
clone size: once
V gene: TRBV18
J gene: TRBJ2-3

CDR3 DNA: TGTGCCAGCAGCCGGTCCGGGACTTTTTACAATGAGCAGTTCTTC
CDR3 protein: CASSRSGTFYNEQFF
D gene: NA
clone size: NA
V gene: TRBV5-6
J gene: TRBJ2-1